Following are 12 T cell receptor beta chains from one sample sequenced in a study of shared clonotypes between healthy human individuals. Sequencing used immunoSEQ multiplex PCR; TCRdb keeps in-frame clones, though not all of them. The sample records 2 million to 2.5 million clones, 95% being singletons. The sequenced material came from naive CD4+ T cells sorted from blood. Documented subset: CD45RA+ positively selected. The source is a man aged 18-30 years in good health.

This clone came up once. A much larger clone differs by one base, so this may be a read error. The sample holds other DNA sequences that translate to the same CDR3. The CDR3 DNA is TGCGCCAGCAGCCTTTCCGGGGAATCGAACCAGCCCCAGCATTTT. This codes for CASSLSGESNQPQHF. The chain uses TRBV5-1 and TRBJ1-5; D is uncertain. CDR1 is SGHRS, CDR2 YFSETQ, per germline. The CDR3 is 15 residues long. Trimming shortened V by 4 bases and J by 7 bases, and 18 bases separated the two germline ends. Filled out from reference TRBV5-1 and TRBJ1-5, the complete variable domain reads KAGVTQTPRYLIKTRGQQVTLSCSPISGHRSVSWYQQTPGQGLQFLFEYFSETQRNKGNFPGRFSGRQFSNSRSEMNVSTLELGDSALYLCASSLSGESNQPQHFGDGTRLSIL.

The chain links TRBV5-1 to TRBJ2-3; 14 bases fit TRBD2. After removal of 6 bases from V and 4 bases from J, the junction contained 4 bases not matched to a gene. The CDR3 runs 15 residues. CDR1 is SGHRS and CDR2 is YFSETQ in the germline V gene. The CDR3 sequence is CASTSGLAGADTQYF. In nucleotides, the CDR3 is TGCGCCAGCACTTCGGGACTAGCGGGGGCAGATACGCAGTATTTT.

The CDR3 DNA sequence: TGTGCCAGCAGTGAAACCCCTCTAGCGGTAAATGAGCAGTTCTTC. This gives the protein CASSETPLAVNEQFF. This rearrangement joins TRBV6-4 to TRBJ2-1, with 7 nucleotides matching TRBD2. The CDR3 spans 15 residues. Unmatched junction bases numbered 9, after V lost 3 bases and J lost 7 bases. CDR1 MRHNA and CDR2 SNTAGT come from the germline V gene.

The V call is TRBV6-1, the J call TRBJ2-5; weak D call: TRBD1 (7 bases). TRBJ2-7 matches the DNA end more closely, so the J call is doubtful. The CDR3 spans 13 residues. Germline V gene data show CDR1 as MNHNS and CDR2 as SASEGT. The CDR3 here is CASRPQGGYEQYF. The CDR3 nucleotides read TGTGCCAGCAGACCTCAGGGGGGTTACGAGCAGTACTTC.

This CDR3 reads CASSSDSPYEQYF. In DNA, the CDR3 is TGTGCCAGCAGCAGCGACAGCCCTTACGAGCAGTACTTC. This chain links TRBV5-4 with TRBJ2-7; the D gene is possibly TRBD1 (5 bases). The V gene lost 4 bases and the J gene lost 4 bases, with 12 bases spanning the gap. The CDR3 has 13 amino acids. The germline V gene encodes CDR1 SGHNT and CDR2 YYREEE (reference sequence).

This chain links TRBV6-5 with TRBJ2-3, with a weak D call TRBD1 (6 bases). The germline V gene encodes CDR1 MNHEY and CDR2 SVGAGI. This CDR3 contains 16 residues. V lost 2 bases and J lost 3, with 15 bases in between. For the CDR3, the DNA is TGTGCCAGCAGTTACCAGAGTGGGACATTAACAGATACGCAGTATTTT. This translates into CASSYQSGTLTDTQYF.

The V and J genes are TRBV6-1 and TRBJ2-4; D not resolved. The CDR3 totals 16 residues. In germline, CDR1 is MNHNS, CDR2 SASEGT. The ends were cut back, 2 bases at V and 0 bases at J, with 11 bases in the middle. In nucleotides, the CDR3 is TGTGCCAGCAGTGAAAGGTCAGATGTAGCCAAAAACATTCAGTACTTC. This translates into CASSERSDVAKNIQYF.

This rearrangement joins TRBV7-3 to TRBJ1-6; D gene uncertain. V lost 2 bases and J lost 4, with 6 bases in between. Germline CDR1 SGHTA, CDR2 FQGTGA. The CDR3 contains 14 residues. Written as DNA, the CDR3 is TGTGCCAGCAGCTTACAAGGGTATAATTCACCCCTCCACTTT. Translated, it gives CASSLQGYNSPLHF.

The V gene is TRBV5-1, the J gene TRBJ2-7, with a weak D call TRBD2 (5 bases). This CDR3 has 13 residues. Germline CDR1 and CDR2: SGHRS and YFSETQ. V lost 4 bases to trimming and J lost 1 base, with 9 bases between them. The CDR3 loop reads CASSPGWSYEQYF. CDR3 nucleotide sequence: TGCGCCAGCAGCCCGGGGTGGTCCTACGAGCAGTACTTC.

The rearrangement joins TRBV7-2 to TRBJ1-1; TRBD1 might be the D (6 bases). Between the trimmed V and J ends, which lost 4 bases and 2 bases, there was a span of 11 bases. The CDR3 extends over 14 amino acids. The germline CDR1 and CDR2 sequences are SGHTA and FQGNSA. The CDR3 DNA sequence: TGTGCCAGCAGCTCAGCGACAGGAAACACTGAAGCTTTCTTT. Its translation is CASSSATGNTEAFF. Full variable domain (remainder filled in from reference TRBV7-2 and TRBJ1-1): GAGVSQSPSNKVTEKGKDVELRCDPISGHTALYWYRQSLGQGLEFLIYFQGNSAPDKSGLPSDRFSAERTGGSVSTLTIQRTQQEDSAVYLCASSSATGNTEAFFGQGTRLTVV.

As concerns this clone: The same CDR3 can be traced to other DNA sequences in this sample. The CDR3 DNA is TGTGCCAGTAGTATCGGAACAGATACGCAGTATTTT. It yields the protein CASSIGTDTQYF. The chain carries TRBV19 and TRBJ2-3; no clear D gene. The V gene's germline CDR1 is LNHDA and CDR2 SQIVND (reference sequence). The V end lost 3 bases, the J end lost 3 bases, and 4 bases lay between the germline ends. The CDR3 loop spans 12 amino acids.

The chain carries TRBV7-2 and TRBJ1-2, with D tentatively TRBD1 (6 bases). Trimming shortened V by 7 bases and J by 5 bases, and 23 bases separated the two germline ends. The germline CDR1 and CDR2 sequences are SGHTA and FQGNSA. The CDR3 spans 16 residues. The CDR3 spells CASNVETGWKGYGYTF. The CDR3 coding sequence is TGTGCCAGCAACGTCGAAACAGGGTGGAAGGGATATGGCTACACCTTC.